This T cell receptor (beta chain) derives from a study of STAT3 mutations in large granular lymphocyte leukemia (dated by TCRdb to about 2019). Broadly, across the study: About half of the T-LGLL patients who underwent longitudinal sequencing carried canonical activating STAT3 mutations. One or more immunosuppressive therapy regimens were given to more than half of T-LGLL patients, and hematologic response was seen in over 35% of the treated patients. Patients with T-cell large granular lymphocyte leukemia underwent serial deep sequencing of TCRbeta CDR3 and STAT3 to reconstruct clonal hierarchy and dynamics. From an initial cohort of 207 LGL patients, approximately 19 representative T-LGLL cases were selected for longitudinal TCRbeta and STAT3 sequencing. As controls within the study, two patients with natural killer LGL leukemia were also sequenced longitudinally. On average, sequencing was done at around 3.6 time points per patient, with the number of samplings ranging from 2 to 8.

General study outcomes and caveats: Because codominant clonotypes persisted in some patients, a small but highly pathogenic clone may have been missed. Variable intervals between samplings and differing treatment regimens complicated linking therapy response to changes in TCR clonal burden. TCR clonotype switching after therapy was observed in 6 of 18 patients, and all newly emerging clones were found to be STAT3 wild type. Because no samples were available when a clone first appeared, clonal expansion had to be inferred from samplings taken at other points. At least one immunodominant TCRbeta clonotype was present in every T-LGLL patient, and multiple immunodominant subclonotypes appeared in about half of the T-LGLL patients. Dominant TCR clone burden was found to exceed STAT3 mutant burden in several patients, suggesting that STAT3 mutation arose secondarily within a pre-expanded clone.

The germline V gene provides CDR1 MGHRA and CDR2 YSYEKL. The CDR3, cysteine through phenylalanine, is 14 amino acids long. Of all the DNA, just the CDR3 is kept, 42 bases in frame from base 1. V lost 5 bases and J lost 8 bases, and the count of bases not matched to a germline gene is 4. TCRbeta libraries were sequenced on an Illumina MiSeq, and an average of about 41,000 productive templates per sample was obtained. The immunoSEQ assay, which uses multiplex PCR amplification, was used to generate TCRbeta CDR3 libraries. Under the source paper's analysis protocol: Following a previously defined approach, repertoire diversity was calculated, and values close to 0 point to extremely monoclonal samples. Entries here come from immuneACCESS through TCRdb and include only in-frame sequences with V and J called. Some clones fail to appear in such tables; in the studies checked, an unresolved V gene covers under half of the shortfall, and the cause of the remainder is unknown. The DNA gave D and trimming, while V, J and clone size come from that table. The sample table lists tens of thousands of clones, approximately 78% of them with a count of one. The top ten clones comprise around 0.44% of the sample.

Regarding this clone: Its antigen specificity is not known. The record has no base qualities; no much larger clone is one base away.

The same DNA, extracted from blood mononuclear cells, served for both TCR sequencing and STAT3 sequencing. The chain employs TRBV4-1 and TRBJ1-4, with 11 middle bases fitting TRBD1. This sequence was found in a human donor with T large granular lymphocyte leukemia. Some clones in this sample may be carry-over from other donors' samples. Sequencing input: PBMCs. The DNA sequence is as follows: TGCGCCAGCAGCGGACAGGGGGCGCAGGAAAAACTGTTTTTT. This yields the protein CASSGQGAQEKLFF.